This is a list of T cell receptor beta chains from one sample in a study of cytomegalovirus exposure and HLA in healthy donors. TCRdb's table, derived via immunoSEQ multiplex PCR, lists solely in-frame clones and lacks some. The repertoire has 73,000 or so clones, 65% to 85% of them found once; the top ten carry 15% to 20%. Sample: PBMCs. The receptor set was obtained from a woman aged 40-49 years in good health and CMV-seropositive. CDR3s include the opening cysteine and the closing phenylalanine or tryptophan. Each record gives: clone size, V gene, D gene, J gene, CDR3 protein, CDR3 DNA. The D gene is left open where the match is weak. Rows give clone size only sometimes, using once, few, many, or a class for an expanded clone.

size: once
V: TRBV4-3
D: TRBD2
J: TRBJ2-3
CDR3: CASSQDGLAGVTDTQYF
DNA: TGCGCCAGCAGCCAAGATGGTCTAGCGGGAGTCACAGATACGCAGTATTTT

size: once
V: TRBV7-2
D: TRBD1
J: TRBJ1-3
CDR3: CASSFFPPGQLSGNTIYF
DNA: TGTGCCAGCAGCTTCTTCCCCCCGGGACAGCTCTCTGGAAACACCATATATTTT

size: .
V: TRBV29-1
D: .
J: TRBJ2-2
CDR3: CSVDRGSGELFF
DNA: TGCAGCGTTGACAGGGGATCCGGGGAGCTGTTTTTT

size: .
V: TRBV7-2
D: .
J: TRBJ1-3
CDR3: CASSALGQSGNTIYF
DNA: TGTGCCAGCAGCGCGTTGGGGCAGTCTGGAAACACCATATATTTT

size: .
V: TRBV30
D: .
J: TRBJ1-6
CDR3: CAWSGTRNSPLHF
DNA: TGTGCCTGGAGTGGGACACGGAATTCACCCCTCCACTTT

size: few
V: TRBV19
D: TRBD1
J: TRBJ1-1
CDR3: CASSLDRNVVVVTEAFF
DNA: TGTGCCAGTAGTTTGGACAGGAATGTCGTAGTCGTCACTGAAGCTTTCTTT

size: few
V: TRBV14
D: .
J: TRBJ1-1
CDR3: CASSQWANTEAFF
DNA: TGTGCCAGCAGCCAATGGGCGAACACTGAAGCTTTCTTT

size: once
V: TRBV11-2
D: .
J: TRBJ1-1
CDR3: CASTLYTEAFF
DNA: TGTGCCAGCACGCTATACACTGAAGCTTTCTTT

size: .
V: TRBV7-2
D: TRBD2
J: TRBJ2-1
CDR3: CASSFKREQRNNEQFF
DNA: TGTGCCAGCAGCTTTAAGCGGGAACAACGTAACAATGAGCAGTTCTTC

size: .
V: TRBV7-2
D: TRBD1
J: TRBJ1-2
CDR3: CASSLAGTVRGYTF
DNA: TGTGCCAGCAGCTTAGCCGGGACAGTTCGTGGCTACACCTTC

size: once
V: TRBV18
D: .
J: TRBJ1-2
CDR3: CASSYNGGIRGYTF
DNA: TGTGCCAGCTCGTATAACGGGGGGATTCGAGGCTACACCTTC

size: .
V: TRBV12-5
D: TRBD1
J: TRBJ2-7
CDR3: CASGLEEGAHEQYF
DNA: TGTGCTAGTGGTTTGGAAGAGGGGGCTCACGAGCAGTACTTC

size: few
V: TRBV30
D: TRBD2
J: TRBJ2-7
CDR3: CAWGGGGYEQYF
DNA: TGTGCCTGGGGCGGGGGAGGCTACGAGCAGTACTTC

size: few
V: TRBV5-4
D: .
J: TRBJ1-1
CDR3: CASSVRGMNTEAFF
DNA: TGTGCCAGCAGCGTAAGGGGGATGAACACTGAAGCTTTCTTT

size: .
V: TRBV4-3
D: .
J: TRBJ1-2
CDR3: CASSQDLLTGANYGYTF
DNA: TGCGCCAGCAGCCAAGATCTTTTGACAGGAGCTAACTATGGCTACACCTTC

size: .
V: TRBV5-4
D: TRBD1
J: TRBJ1-2
CDR3: CASRDRAVYGYTF
DNA: TGTGCCAGCAGGGACAGGGCGGTCTATGGCTACACCTTC

size: .
V: TRBV7-9
D: TRBD1
J: TRBJ1-5
CDR3: CASNRQGSNQPQHF
DNA: TGTGCCAGCAACCGACAGGGTAGCAATCAGCCCCAGCATTTT

size: few
V: TRBV5-1
D: TRBD1
J: TRBJ2-7
CDR3: CASSFPGTGVYEQYF
DNA: TGCGCCAGCAGCTTCCCCGGGACAGGGGTCTACGAGCAGTACTTC

size: few
V: TRBV11-3
D: .
J: TRBJ2-1
CDR3: CASSLESAAGNNEQFF
DNA: TGTGCCAGCAGCTTAGAATCTGCGGCGGGAAACAATGAGCAGTTCTTC

size: .
V: TRBV7-7
D: TRBD1
J: TRBJ2-1
CDR3: CAIGTDTYNEQFF
DNA: TGTGCCATCGGGACAGACACCTACAATGAGCAGTTCTTC

size: .
V: TRBV19
D: .
J: TRBJ1-4
CDR3: CASSLTTELFF
DNA: TGTGCCAGTAGTTTGACGACAGAACTGTTTTTT

size: .
V: TRBV6-4
D: TRBD2
J: TRBJ2-1
CDR3: CASSGLAGGYNEQFF
DNA: TGTGCCAGCAGCGGACTAGCGGGGGGGTACAATGAGCAGTTCTTC

size: .
V: TRBV4-2
D: TRBD1
J: TRBJ2-1
CDR3: CASSPGQGQYNEQFF
DNA: TGTGCCAGCAGCCCGGGACAGGGGCAGTACAATGAGCAGTTCTTC

size: .
V: TRBV10-1
D: TRBD2
J: TRBJ2-7
CDR3: CASSLAGGGYEQYF
DNA: TGCGCCAGCAGTTTAGCGGGAGGCGGCTACGAGCAGTACTTC

size: .
V: TRBV15
D: .
J: TRBJ1-1
CDR3: CATSRARTEAFF
DNA: TGTGCCACCAGCAGAGCCCGGACTGAAGCTTTCTTT

size: .
V: TRBV7-9
D: .
J: TRBJ1-1
CDR3: CASSLVSGMNTEAFF
DNA: TGTGCCAGCAGCTTAGTGTCAGGGATGAACACTGAAGCTTTCTTT

size: .
V: TRBV6-1
D: .
J: TRBJ2-7
CDR3: CASRGGSGYEQYF
DNA: TGTGCCAGCAGGGGGGGTAGCGGCTACGAGCAGTACTTC